This T cell receptor beta chain was identified in a study of blood T cells in healthy people across ages. Germline CDR1 and CDR2: SGHDT and YYEEEE. There are 15 residues in the CDR3. V trimming: 4 bases; J trimming: 2 bases; junction bases outside the gene matches: 3. Next came a second PCR, run for about 7 to 12 cycles, which used a sample-barcoded 5' primer along with a J-beta primer mix. TCRdb recomputed calls from the 5' RACE reads with MiXCR, one row per CDR3 protein. The sample yields hundreds of thousands of distinct CDR3 sequences, roughly a quarter seen once. These data also formed part of another study, on T cells of mothers and their children.

This clonotype was sampled from a boy aged 2 to 10 in good health. What was sequenced was blood. This chain links TRBV5-6 with TRBJ2-3; TRBD1 agrees at 11 bases. In nucleotides, the CDR3 is TGTGCCAGCAGCCGGGACAGGGGGAACACAGATACGCAGTATTTT. Amino acid sequence: CASSRDRGNTDTQYF.